A single sample is the source of the 7 T cell receptor beta chains below, sequenced in a study of blood T cell repertoires in COVID-19. Sequencing was performed with immunoSEQ multiplex PCR; in TCRdb, only in-frame clones are kept and a portion is missing. The data contain 68,000 or so clones, 90% of them singletons. The sample comprised peripheral blood. These receptors were taken from a man in his fifties with COVID-19, enrolled during active disease.

V usage is TRBV7-2 and J usage is TRBJ1-1; TRBD1 is a possible D gene (6 bases). The CDR3 is 12 amino acids. Germline loops: CDR1 SGHTA, CDR2 FQGNSA. The V end was cut by 4 bases, the J end by 4 bases, with 7 bases between. The CDR3 region has the DNA TGTGCCAGCAGCTCGGACAGCACTGAAGCTTTCTTT. Translating it yields CASSSDSTEAFF.

The chain links TRBV5-1 to TRBJ2-2; no firm D call. V lost 5 bases to trimming and J lost 1 base, with 9 bases between them. Germline CDR1 SGHRS, CDR2 YFSETQ. The CDR3 loop spans 14 amino acids. CDR3 amino acids: CASSSYGNTGELFF. CDR3 nucleotide sequence: TGCGCCAGCAGTTCTTACGGGAACACCGGGGAGCTGTTTTTT.

The rearrangement uses TRBV15 and TRBJ1-2, with 7 bases identical to TRBD1. After removal of 0 bases from V and 6 bases from J, the junction contained 7 bases not matched to a gene. Germline CDR1 is LNHNV and CDR2 is YYDKDF (reference sequence). The CDR3 totals 15 residues. The CDR3 DNA is TGTGCCACCAGCAGAGACGCATCAGGGGGTCATGGCTACACCTTC. Translated: CATSRDASGGHGYTF. Supplemented by reference TRBV15 and TRBJ1-2, the full variable domain reads DAMVIQNPRYQVTQFGKPVTLSCSQTLNHNVMYWYQQKSSQAPKLLFHYYDKDFNNEADTPDNFQSRRPNTSFCFLDIRSPGLGDTAMYLCATSRDASGGHGYTFGSGTRLTVV.

The chain is built from TRBV6-1 and TRBJ1-6, with D perhaps matching TRBD1 (6 bases). V was trimmed by 4 bases and J by 0 bases, leaving 13 bases between them. The CDR3 has 17 amino acids. Germline CDR1 and CDR2: MNHNS and SASEGT. CDR3 sequence: CASSVSRGSSYNSPLHF. The CDR3 region has the DNA TGTGCCAGCAGTGTGTCAAGGGGGAGCTCCTATAATTCACCCCTCCACTTT.

The chain uses TRBV19 and TRBJ1-1; D might be TRBD1 (5 bases). Trimming pared 5 bases from V and 6 bases from J, leaving 13 bases between. The CDR3 runs 13 residues. Germline V gene lookup returns CDR1 LNHDA and CDR2 SQIVND (reference sequence). CDR3 protein: CASSPAWDSEAFF. The CDR3 nucleotides are TGTGCCAGTAGTCCCGCGTGGGACTCTGAAGCTTTCTTT. Full variable domain (remainder filled in from reference TRBV19 and TRBJ1-1): DGGITQSPKYLFRKEGQNVTLSCEQNLNHDAMYWYRQDPGQGLRLIYYSQIVNDFQKGDIAEGYSVSREKKESFPLTVTSAQKNPTAFYLCASSPAWDSEAFFGQGTRLTVV.

The chain employs TRBV6-6 and TRBJ2-5, with no clear D. CDR1 and CDR2 (germline): MNHNY, SVGAGI (reference sequence). The CDR3 contains 15 residues. V gave up 0 bases and J gave up 2 bases, with 10 bases separating them. CDR3 DNA: TGTGCCAGCAGTTACTCGAGCCTGAAACAAGAGACCCAGTACTTC. It specifies CASSYSSLKQETQYF.

This chain links TRBV5-6 with TRBJ2-3; TRBD2 matches at 8 bases. CDR1 is SGHDT and CDR2 is YYEEEE in the germline V gene. V trimming: 1 base; J trimming: 6 bases; junction bases outside the gene matches: 13. The CDR3 length is 17 residues. CDR3 loop: CASSLSGGLGLADTQYF. The CDR3 DNA reads TGTGCCAGCAGCTTGTCTGGGGGACTAGGGTTGGCGGATACGCAGTATTTT.